These 10 T cell receptor beta chains share one sample of origin, sequenced in a study of CD8 T cells in Susac syndrome. A quantity of about 0.45 to 1 ug RNA underwent reverse transcription using random hexamers. TCRdb reprocessed the immunoSEQ multiplex PCR reads via MiXCR and lists one record per CDR3 protein. The sample carries around 280,000 distinct CDR3 sequences, roughly nine tenths recorded once. What was sequenced was CD4+ T cells from PBMCs. These receptors all stem from a human donor with multiple sclerosis.

This chain links TRBV24-1 with TRBJ1-5, with D hard to call. Trimming pared 5 bases from V and 0 bases from J, leaving 4 bases between. This CDR3 spans 13 amino acids. Looked up from germline, CDR1 is KGHDR and CDR2 is SFDVKD. The CDR3 region has the DNA TGTGCCACCAGTGCAGATAGCAATCAGCCCCAGCATTTT. It is translated as CATSADSNQPQHF.

CDR3 residues: CASSIRDSNQPQHF. For the CDR3, the DNA is TGTGCCAGCAGCATTAGGGATAGCAATCAGCCCCAGCATTTT. This chain joins TRBV12-3 or TRBV12-4 and TRBJ1-5; D call uncertain. CDR3 length: 14 amino acids. The V end lost 6 bases, the J end lost 0 bases, and 9 bases lay between the germline ends.

The V call is TRBV6-1, the J call TRBJ1-4; D not certain. CDR1 and CDR2 from the germline V gene are MNHNS and SASEGT. V lost 4 bases and J 7 bases, leaving 13 bases between the germline ends. This CDR3 has 14 residues. In nucleotides, the CDR3 is TGTGCCAGCAGTGCGTCTTTCACAATTGAAAAACTGTTTTTT. Translation: CASSASFTIEKLFF.

The rearrangement links TRBV19 to TRBJ2-7; TRBD2 aligns across 12 bases. J gave up 2 bases and V 2 bases, and 22 bases lay outside the gene matches. This CDR3 is built from 22 residues. From germline, CDR1 is LNHDA and CDR2 SQIVND (reference sequence). The CDR3 DNA follows: TGTGCCAGTAGTATAACGGCCAGGAATAGAACTAGCGGGGGGACCCTCCCCTACGAGCAGTACTTC. Translating it yields CASSITARNRTSGGTLPYEQYF.

The chain has TRBV5-4 and TRBJ2-7; D is undetermined. Between the trimmed V and J ends, which lost 4 bases and 2 bases, there was a span of 13 bases. Germline V lookup: CDR1 SGHNT, CDR2 YYREEE (reference sequence). CDR3 length: 14 amino acids. The CDR3 reads CASSPNPHTYEQYF. The CDR3 DNA reads as TGTGCCAGCAGCCCCAATCCCCATACCTACGAGCAGTACTTC.

The chain has TRBV25-1 and TRBJ2-5; tentatively, D is TRBD2 (5 bases). The V gene's germline CDR1 is MGHDK and CDR2 SYGVNS. The CDR3 is made up of 16 amino acids. The ends were cut back, 6 bases at V and 2 bases at J, with 19 bases in the middle. CDR3 region: CASRELGVSSQETQYF. The CDR3 DNA sequence: TGTGCCAGCAGAGAACTCGGGGTCAGTTCTCAAGAGACCCAGTACTTC.

The chain links TRBV19 to TRBJ2-3; TRBD1 might be the D (5 bases). The germline CDR1 and CDR2 sequences are LNHDA and SQIVND (reference sequence). V was pared by 7 bases and J by 3 bases, with 11 bases between. This CDR3 comprises 13 residues. CDR3: CASTPGITDTQYF. The CDR3 DNA follows: TGTGCCAGTACCCCAGGGATAACAGATACGCAGTATTTT.

This sequence joins TRBV7-2 and TRBJ2-3; 8 positions match TRBD1. Looked up from germline, CDR1 is SGHTA and CDR2 is FQGNSA. J was trimmed by 0 bases and V by 5 bases; bases with no gene match: 7. The CDR3 spans 16 residues. The CDR3 spells CASSLGQGRSTDTQYF. CDR3 nucleotides: TGTGCCAGCAGCCTCGGACAGGGAAGGAGCACAGATACGCAGTATTTT.

The chain couples TRBV5-1 to TRBJ1-1, with unresolved D. The length of the CDR3 is 14 residues. V lost 4 bases, J lost 3 bases, and 13 bases lay in between. Germline CDR1 reads SGHRS; CDR2 reads YFSETQ. CDR3 nucleotide sequence: TGCGCCAGCAGCGTGGACGCAGCCGACACTGAAGCTTTCTTT. It yields the protein CASSVDAADTEAFF.

The sample holds a few counts of this clonotype. The rearrangement joins TRBV13 to TRBJ2-7; no definite D call. The germline gives CDR1 PRHDT, CDR2 FYEKMQ (reference sequence). The CDR3 is 11 residues long. The V and J ends lost 5 bases and 9 bases respectively, with 11 bases between them. The CDR3 DNA is TGTGCCAGCAGCCTCTACTCGGTGCAGTACTTC. Protein: CASSLYSVQYF.